The clone carrying this TCR beta chain was picked up one time. Its target is not known. J lost 1 base, V lost 0 bases, and 6 bases had no gene match. CDR1 and CDR2 from the germline V gene are LNHNV and YYDKDF (reference sequence). The CDR3 contains 17 residues. The PCR was carried out with 60 Vbeta primers and 13 Jbeta primers. Some clones are missing from TCRdb's copy, which holds only in-frame ones; the method was immunoSEQ multiplex PCR. In the table there are about 120,000 clones, about 9.4% of which are singletons. The sample originates from a study of cytomegalovirus exposure and HLA in healthy donors. Findings and caveats of the study: It was shown in a later analysis that HLA-associated TCR beta chains were more clonally expanded than other, equally common chains.

The gene calls are TRBV15 and TRBJ2-3, with 8 bases identical to TRBD2. The sequenced sample was PBMCs. This sequence was found in a woman between 35 and 50 years old in good health and CMV-seropositive. This CDR3 reads CATSRDRGSGGTDTQYF. In DNA, the CDR3 is TGTGCCACCAGCAGAGATAGGGGTAGCGGGGGCACAGATACGCAGTATTTT.